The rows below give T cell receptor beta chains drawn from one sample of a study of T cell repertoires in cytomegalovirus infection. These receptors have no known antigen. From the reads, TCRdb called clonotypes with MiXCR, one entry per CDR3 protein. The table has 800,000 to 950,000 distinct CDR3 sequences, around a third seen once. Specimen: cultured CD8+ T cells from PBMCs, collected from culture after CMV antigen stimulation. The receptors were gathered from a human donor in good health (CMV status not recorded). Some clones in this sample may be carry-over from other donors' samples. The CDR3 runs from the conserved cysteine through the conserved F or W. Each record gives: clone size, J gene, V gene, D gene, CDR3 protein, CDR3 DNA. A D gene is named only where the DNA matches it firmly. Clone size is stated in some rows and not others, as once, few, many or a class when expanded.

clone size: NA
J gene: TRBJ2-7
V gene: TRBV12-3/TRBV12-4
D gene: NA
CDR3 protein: CATGLSTYEQYF
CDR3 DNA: TGTGCCACCGGACTGTCGACCTACGAGCAGTACTTC

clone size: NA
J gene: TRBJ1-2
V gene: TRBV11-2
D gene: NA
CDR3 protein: CASRDTENYGYTF
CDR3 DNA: TGTGCCAGCAGGGATACAGAAAACTATGGCTACACCTTC

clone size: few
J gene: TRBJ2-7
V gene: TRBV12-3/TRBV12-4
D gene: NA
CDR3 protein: CASSLRTEYYEQYF
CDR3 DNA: TGTGCCAGCAGTTTAAGGACAGAATATTACGAGCAGTACTTC

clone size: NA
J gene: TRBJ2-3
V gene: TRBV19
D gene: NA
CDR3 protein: CASSIGHRARGDTQYF
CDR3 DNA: TGTGCCAGTAGTATAGGCCACAGGGCCCGCGGAGATACGCAGTATTTT

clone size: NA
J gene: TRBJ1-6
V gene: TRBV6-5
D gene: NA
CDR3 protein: CASSYSSGAVPLSYNSPLHF
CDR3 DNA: TGTGCCAGCAGTTACTCATCAGGGGCGGTCCCCCTCTCCTATAATTCACCCCTCCACTTT

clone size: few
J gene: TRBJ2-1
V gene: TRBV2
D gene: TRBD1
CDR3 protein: CASYTGGEQFF
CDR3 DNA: TGTGCCAGCTACACAGGGGGTGAGCAGTTCTTC

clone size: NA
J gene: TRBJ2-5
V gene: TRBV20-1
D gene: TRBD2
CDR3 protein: CSARGREERETQYF
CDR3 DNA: TGCAGTGCTAGGGGGAGGGAGGAGAGAGAGACCCAGTACTTC

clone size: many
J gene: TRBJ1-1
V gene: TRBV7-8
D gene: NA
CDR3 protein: CASSSPVSGYTEAFF
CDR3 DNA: TGTGCCAGCAGCTCCCCGGTGTCGGGTTACACTGAAGCTTTCTTT

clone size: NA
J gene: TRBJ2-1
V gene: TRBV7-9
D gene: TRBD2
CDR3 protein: CASSLSSTSGGANNEQFF
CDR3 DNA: TGTGCCAGCAGCTTAAGTTCAACTAGCGGGGGGGCAAACAATGAGCAGTTCTTC

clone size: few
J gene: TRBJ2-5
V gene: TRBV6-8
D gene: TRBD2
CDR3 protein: CASREPPSGGGRTQYF
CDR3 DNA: TGTGCCAGCAGGGAACCCCCTAGCGGGGGGGGGCGGACCCAGTACTTC

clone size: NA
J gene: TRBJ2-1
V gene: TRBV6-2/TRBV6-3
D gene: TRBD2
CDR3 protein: CASSYSRGGRYEQFF
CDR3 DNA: TGTGCCAGCAGTTACTCACGGGGAGGGAGATATGAGCAGTTCTTC

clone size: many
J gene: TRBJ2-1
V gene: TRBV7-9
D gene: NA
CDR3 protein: CASSLLDEQFF
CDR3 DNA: TGTGCCAGCAGCTTATTGGATGAGCAGTTCTTC

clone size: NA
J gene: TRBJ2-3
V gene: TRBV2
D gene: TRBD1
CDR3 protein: CASSSRQGNTQYF
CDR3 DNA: TGTGCCAGCAGTTCCAGACAGGGAAATACGCAGTATTTT

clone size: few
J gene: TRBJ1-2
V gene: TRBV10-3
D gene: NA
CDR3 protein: CAIRTLYGYTF
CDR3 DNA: TGTGCCATCAGGACTCTCTATGGCTACACCTTC

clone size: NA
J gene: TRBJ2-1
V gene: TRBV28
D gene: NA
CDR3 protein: CASTGRGSSYNEQFF
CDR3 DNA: TGTGCCAGCACTGGACGGGGGAGCTCCTACAATGAGCAGTTCTTC

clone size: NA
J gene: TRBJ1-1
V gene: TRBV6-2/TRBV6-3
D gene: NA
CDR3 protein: CASSYWDGGEAFF
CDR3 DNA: TGTGCCAGCAGTTACTGGGACGGAGGAGAAGCTTTCTTT

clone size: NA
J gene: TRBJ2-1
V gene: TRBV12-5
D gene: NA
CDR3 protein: CASGLGLNEQFF
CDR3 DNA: TGTGCTAGTGGTTTGGGGCTGAATGAGCAGTTCTTC

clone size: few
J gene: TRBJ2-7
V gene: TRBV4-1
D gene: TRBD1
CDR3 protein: CASSPRDSLSYEQYF
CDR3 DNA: TGCGCCAGCAGCCCCCGGGACAGTTTATCCTACGAGCAGTACTTC

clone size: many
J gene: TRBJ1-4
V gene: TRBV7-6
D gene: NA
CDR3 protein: CASSLGGALDEKLFF
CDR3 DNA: TGTGCCAGCAGCTTAGGAGGGGCGTTAGATGAAAAACTGTTTTTT

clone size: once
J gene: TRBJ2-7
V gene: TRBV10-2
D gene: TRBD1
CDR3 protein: CASSGTGRSIEQYF
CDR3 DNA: TGCGCCAGCAGTGGGACAGGGAGATCGATAGAGCAGTACTTC

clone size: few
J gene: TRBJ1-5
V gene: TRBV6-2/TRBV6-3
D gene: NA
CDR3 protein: CASSSLQDNNQPQHF
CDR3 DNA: TGTGCCAGCAGTTCCTTACAGGATAACAATCAGCCCCAGCATTTT

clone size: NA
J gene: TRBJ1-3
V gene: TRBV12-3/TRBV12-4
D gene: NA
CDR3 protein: CASRLWTSGFSGNTIYF
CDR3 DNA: TGTGCCAGCAGACTTTGGACAAGTGGGTTCTCTGGAAACACCATATATTTT

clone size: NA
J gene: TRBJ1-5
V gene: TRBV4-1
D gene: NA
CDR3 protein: CASSQGGRGQPQHF
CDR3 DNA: TGCGCCAGCAGCCAAGGGGGAAGGGGTCAGCCCCAGCATTTT

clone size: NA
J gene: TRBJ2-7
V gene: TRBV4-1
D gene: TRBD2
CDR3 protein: CASSQLGLDEQYF
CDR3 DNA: TGCGCCAGCAGCCAACTAGGACTAGACGAGCAGTACTTC

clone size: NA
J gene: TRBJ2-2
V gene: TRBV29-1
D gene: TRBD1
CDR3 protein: CSVAGTGGSNTGELFF
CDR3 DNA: TGCAGCGTAGCAGGAACAGGGGGCAGCAACACCGGGGAGCTGTTTTTT

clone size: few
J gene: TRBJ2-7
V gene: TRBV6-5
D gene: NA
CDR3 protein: CASSIPGREQYF
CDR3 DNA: TGTGCCAGCAGCATACCGGGACGCGAGCAGTACTTC

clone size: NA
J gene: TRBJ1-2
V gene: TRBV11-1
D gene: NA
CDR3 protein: CASRLGRRTNYGYTF
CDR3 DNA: TGTGCCAGCAGATTAGGGAGGAGGACAAACTATGGCTACACCTTC

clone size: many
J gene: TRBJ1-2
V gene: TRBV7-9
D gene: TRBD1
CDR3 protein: CASSSGTGGYGYTF
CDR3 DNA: TGTGCCAGCAGCTCTGGGACAGGGGGCTATGGCTACACCTTC

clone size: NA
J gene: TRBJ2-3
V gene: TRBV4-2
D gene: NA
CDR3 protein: CASSQEGAASGDTQYF
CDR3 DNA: TGTGCCAGCAGCCAAGAGGGTGCAGCTTCTGGAGATACGCAGTATTTT

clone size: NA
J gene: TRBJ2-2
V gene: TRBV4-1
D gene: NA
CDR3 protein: CASSQRDGLLGELFF
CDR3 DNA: TGCGCCAGCAGCCAAAGAGACGGTCTCCTCGGGGAGCTGTTTTTT

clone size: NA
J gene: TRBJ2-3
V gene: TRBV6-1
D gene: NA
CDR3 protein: CASSYYVSYTDTQYF
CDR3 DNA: TGTGCCAGCAGTTATTACGTTTCTTACACAGATACGCAGTATTTT

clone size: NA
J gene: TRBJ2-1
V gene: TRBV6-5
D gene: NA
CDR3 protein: CASSYVESYNEQFF
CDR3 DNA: TGTGCCAGCAGTTACGTAGAATCCTACAATGAGCAGTTCTTC

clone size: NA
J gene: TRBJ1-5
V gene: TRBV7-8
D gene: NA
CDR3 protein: CASSLARKRNQPQHF
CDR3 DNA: TGTGCCAGCAGCTTAGCTCGGAAACGGAATCAGCCCCAGCATTTT

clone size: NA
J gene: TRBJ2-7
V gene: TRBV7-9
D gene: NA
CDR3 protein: CASSYADGPYEQYF
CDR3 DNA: TGTGCCAGCAGCTATGCGGACGGTCCGTACGAGCAGTACTTC

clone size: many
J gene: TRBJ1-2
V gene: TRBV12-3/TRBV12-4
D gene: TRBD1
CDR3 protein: CASSQSSVTGDYGYTF
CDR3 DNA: TGTGCCAGCAGTCAATCCTCCGTGACAGGGGATTATGGCTACACCTTC

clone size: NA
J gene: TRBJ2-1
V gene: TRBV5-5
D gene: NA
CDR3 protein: CASSVTYSDYNEQFF
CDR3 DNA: TGTGCCAGCAGTGTGACATATAGCGACTACAATGAGCAGTTCTTC

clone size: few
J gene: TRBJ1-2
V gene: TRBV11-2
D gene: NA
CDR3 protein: CASSFTKNYGYTF
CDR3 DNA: TGTGCCAGCAGCTTCACAAAGAACTATGGCTACACCTTC

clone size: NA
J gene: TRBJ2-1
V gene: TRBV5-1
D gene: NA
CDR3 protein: CASSSYSSSSYNEQFF
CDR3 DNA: TGCGCCAGCAGCTCCTACTCCAGCTCCTCCTACAATGAGCAGTTCTTC

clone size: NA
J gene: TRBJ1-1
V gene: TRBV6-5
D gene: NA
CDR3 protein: CASSQTVYRDRERTTEAFF
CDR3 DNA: TGTGCCAGCAGCCAGACCGTTTACCGGGACCGAGAAAGAACCACTGAAGCTTTCTTT

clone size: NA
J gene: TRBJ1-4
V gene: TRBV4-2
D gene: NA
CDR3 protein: CANSQDKMAGRGFNEKLFF
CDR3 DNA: TGTGCCAACAGCCAAGATAAGATGGCAGGGAGGGGATTTAATGAAAAACTGTTTTTT

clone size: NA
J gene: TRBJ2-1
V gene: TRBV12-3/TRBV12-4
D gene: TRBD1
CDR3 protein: CASSDRDRSYNEQFF
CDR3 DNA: TGTGCCAGCAGTGACCGGGACAGGTCCTACAATGAGCAGTTCTTC

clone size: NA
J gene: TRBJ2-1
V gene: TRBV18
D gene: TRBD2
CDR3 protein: CASSQGLALDYSYNEQFF
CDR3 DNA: TGTGCCAGCTCACAGGGACTAGCTCTCGACTACTCCTACAATGAGCAGTTCTTC

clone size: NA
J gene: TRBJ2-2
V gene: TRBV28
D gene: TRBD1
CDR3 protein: CASSTGQENTGELFF
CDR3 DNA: TGTGCCAGCAGTACGGGACAGGAGAACACCGGGGAGCTGTTTTTT

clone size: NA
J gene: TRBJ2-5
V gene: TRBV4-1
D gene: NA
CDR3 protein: CASSQSIVQETQYF
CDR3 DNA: TGCGCCAGCAGCCAAAGTATAGTCCAAGAGACCCAGTACTTC

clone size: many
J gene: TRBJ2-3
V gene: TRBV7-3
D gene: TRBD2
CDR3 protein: CASSWGGSTDTQYF
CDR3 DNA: TGTGCCAGCAGCTGGGGGGGTAGCACAGATACGCAGTATTTT

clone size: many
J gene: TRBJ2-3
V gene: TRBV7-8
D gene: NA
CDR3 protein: CASTPRISTDTQYF
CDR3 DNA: TGTGCCAGCACCCCCAGAATCTCTACAGATACGCAGTATTTT

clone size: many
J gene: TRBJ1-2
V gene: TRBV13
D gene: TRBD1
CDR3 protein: CASSLLPGGGGYTF
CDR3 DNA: TGTGCCAGCAGCCTCCTTCCAGGGGGTGGTGGCTACACCTTC

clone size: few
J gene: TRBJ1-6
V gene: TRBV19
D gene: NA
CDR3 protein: CASSLRTENYNSPLHF
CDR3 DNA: TGTGCCAGTAGCCTTCGGACTGAAAACTATAATTCACCCCTCCACTTT

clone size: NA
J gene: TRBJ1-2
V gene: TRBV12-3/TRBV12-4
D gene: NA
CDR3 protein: CASSLFSSGGSYGYTF
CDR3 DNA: TGTGCCAGCAGTCTCTTTTCCTCGGGGGGCAGCTATGGCTACACCTTC

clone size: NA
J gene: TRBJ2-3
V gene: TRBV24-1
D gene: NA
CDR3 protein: CATEGVLNPDTQYF
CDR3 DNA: TGTGCCACCGAAGGAGTCCTGAACCCAGATACGCAGTATTTT

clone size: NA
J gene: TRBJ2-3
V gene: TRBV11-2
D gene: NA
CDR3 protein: CASSLYLGTDTQYF
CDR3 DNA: TGTGCCAGCAGCTTATATTTAGGCACAGATACGCAGTATTTT

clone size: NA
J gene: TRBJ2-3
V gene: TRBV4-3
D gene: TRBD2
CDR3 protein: CASSPAGDSTQYF
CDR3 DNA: TGCGCCAGCAGCCCAGCGGGGGATTCAACGCAGTATTTT

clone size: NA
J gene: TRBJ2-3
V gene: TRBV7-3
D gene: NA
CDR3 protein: CASSARAERTDTQYF
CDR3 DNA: TGTGCCAGCAGCGCAAGAGCGGAGAGGACAGATACGCAGTATTTT

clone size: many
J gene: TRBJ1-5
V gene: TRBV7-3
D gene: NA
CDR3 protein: CASSQTGPSNQPQHF
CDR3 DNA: TGTGCCAGCAGTCAAACAGGACCTAGCAATCAGCCCCAGCATTTT

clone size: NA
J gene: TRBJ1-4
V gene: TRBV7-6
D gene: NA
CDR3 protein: CASSLGQSPEKLFF
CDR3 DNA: TGTGCCAGCAGCTTAGGACAGAGCCCTGAAAAACTGTTTTTT